The subject of this entry is one T cell receptor beta chain. There are a few counts of this clonotype. The specificity of this receptor is unknown. Nothing much larger sits one base from this clone, and base qualities are not available. The method behind the library was PCR. Sequencing used an Illumina HiSeq 2500. To normalize quantification of the TCRbeta repertoire, the TCR libraries were built with molecular barcoding that relied on unique molecular identifiers. TCRdb itself trimmed the public reads at Q25 with fastp, ran MiXCR and retained productive beta chains. Each entry merges the rows of one CDR3 protein and shows their most common DNA and genes. The sample table lists about 980,000 distinct CDR3 sequences, roughly 29% of them with a count of one. Of the sample, 28% is held by the ten largest clones. The sample belongs to a study of T-cell reconstitution after alpha-beta-depleted transplantation in children (dated by TCRdb to the mid-2010s). Regarding the complete study: T-cell immune reconstitution after TCRalphabeta/CD19-depleted allogeneic hematopoietic cell transplantation in children was quantitatively tracked in the study by means of TCR repertoire profiling.

The treatment or condition tag for this specimen amounts to: allogeneic hematopoietic cell transplantation with graft depleted of TCRalphabeta T cells and CD19 B cells. The transplant recipients were children given TCRalphabeta/CD19-depleted allogeneic hematopoietic cell grafts. On the study overall, not on this receptor specifically: The apparently early alphabetaT-cell count recovery about two months after transplant was reportedly dependent on only several hundred rapidly expanded clones derived from non-depleted graft cells. Over the following months the frequencies of hyperexpanded clones went down, and after one year T-cell counts and TCRbeta diversity were mostly credited to newly produced T cells. In some patients, high TCRbeta diversity at day 60 was attributed to recipient T cells and intrathymic progenitors that had survived conditioning.

At the junction V is shortened by 3 bases and J by 3 bases, with 12 bases in between. The CDR3 sequence holds 15 residues, the cysteine and phenylalanine included. Only the CDR3 region is kept as DNA, spanning 45 bases read in frame from base 1. Looking up the germline V gene yields CDR1 SGDLS and CDR2 YYNGEE. The rearranged segments are TRBV9 and TRBJ2-2; TRBD1 is possibly the D segment (6 matching bases). The receptor's source is a boy in the first two years of life who had a stem cell transplant for SCID, so the T cells may come from the graft donor. This specimen consisted of PBMCs, mostly from graft donor cells, obtained 360 days after TCRalphabeta/CD19-depleted stem cell transplant. The DNA reads TGTGCCAGCAGCGCATGGGACACCTACACCGGGGAGCTGTTTTTT. This sequence encodes CASSAWDTYTGELFF.